Presented here are 5 T cell receptor beta chains from one specimen sequenced in a study of beta chain features in type 1 diabetes. Expressed TCRB transcripts were sequenced because the entire RNA isolate underwent reverse transcription. Repertoires were generated with immunoSEQ multiplex PCR, while TCRdb's copy carries only in-frame clones and drops some. There are 130,000 to 150,000 clones in the sample; roughly 48% occur only once, and roughly 0.43% lies in the top ten. Sequenced sample: Tregs from blood. All receptors derive from a man in his late teens or twenties in good health.

Only a few counts were recorded for this clone. The chain uses TRBV2 and TRBJ2-2; maybe TRBD1 (6 bases). The CDR3 covers 12 residues. Trimming shortened V by 5 bases and J by 6 bases, and 7 bases separated the two germline ends. Germline values: CDR1 SNHLY, CDR2 FYNNEI. CDR3 region: CASSTGSGELFF. The CDR3 DNA follows: TGTGCCAGCAGTACAGGGTCCGGGGAGCTGTTTTTT.

This clone has a single count. The CDR3 DNA is TGTGCCAGCAGCCCGCTAGTTATTAATGAGCAGTTCTTC. Its protein is CASSPLVINEQFF. The rearrangement uses TRBV7-2 and TRBJ2-1; D gene uncertain. V lost 5 bases to trimming and J lost 7 bases, with 12 bases between them. The CDR3 is 13 amino acids. Looked up from germline, CDR1 is SGHTA and CDR2 is FQGNSA. Full variable domain (rest looked up from reference TRBV7-2 and TRBJ2-1): GAGVSQSPSNKVTEKGKDVELRCDPISGHTALYWYRQSLGQGLEFLIYFQGNSAPDKSGLPSDRFSAERTGGSVSTLTIQRTQQEDSAVYLCASSPLVINEQFFGPGTRLTVL.

This clone showed up just a few times. The chain carries TRBV19 and TRBJ2-1; TRBD2 matches 10 bases. The CDR3 has 16 residues. V gave up 5 bases and J gave up 6 bases; unmatched junction bases: 10. The germline V gene has CDR1 LNHDA and CDR2 SQIVND (reference sequence). CDR3 in DNA: TGTGCCAGTAGTGCGCCCAGCGGGGGGGCCCCCAATGAGCAGTTCTTC. Amino acids: CASSAPSGGAPNEQFF.

CDR3 protein: CASSYGTGDQPQHF. For the CDR3, the DNA is TGTGCCAGCAGCTACGGGACAGGGGATCAGCCCCAGCATTTT. The chain employs TRBV7-2 and TRBJ1-5; 10 nucleotides match TRBD1. Germline V gives CDR1 SGHTA, CDR2 FQGNSA. The V gene end was trimmed by 4 bases and the J gene end by 5 bases; junction bases not matched to a gene: 2. The CDR3 extends over 14 amino acids.

The chain is built from TRBV6-5 and TRBJ1-6; TRBD1 agrees at 7 bases. There are 14 residues in the CDR3. With V trimmed by 7 bases and J by 9 bases, 9 bases remained unmatched. Germline V gene data show CDR1 as MNHEY and CDR2 as SVGAGI. The CDR3 reads CASKPQGVTSPLHF. The CDR3 region has the DNA TGTGCCAGCAAGCCCCAGGGGGTCACTTCACCCCTCCACTTT.